Shown below are 3 T cell receptor beta chains from a single sample sequenced in a study of T cells in Graves' hyperthyroidism and ophthalmopathy. Regions amplified from RNA transcripts were the TCR beta CDR3 regions. A first-round RT-PCR of the TCR CDR3 used the HTBI primer set. MiXCR, applied by TCRdb to the multiplex PCR reads, yields one record per CDR3 protein. In the table there are hundreds of thousands of distinct CDR3 sequences, about two fifths of which are singletons. Sequencing used blood. The origin of the receptors is a man younger than 35 with Graves' hyperthyroidism.

The rearrangement joins TRBV7-2 to TRBJ2-7; D gene ambiguous. V gave up 7 bases and J gave up 8 bases, with 18 bases separating them. The CDR3 length is 13 residues. In germline, CDR1 is SGHTA, CDR2 FQGNSA. In DNA form, the CDR3 reads TGTGCCAGCACCCCCCGAGACACCGCCAAGCAGTACTTC. The encoded protein is CASTPRDTAKQYF.

The table lists this clonotype with a few counts. V and J are TRBV4-1 and TRBJ1-5; maybe TRBD1 (5 bases). Between the trimmed V and J ends, which lost 2 bases and 6 bases, there was a span of 14 bases. The CDR3 extends over 15 amino acids. Germline V lookup: CDR1 MGHRA, CDR2 YSYEKL. The CDR3 protein is CASSQSRGEVQPQHF. In nucleotides, the CDR3 is TGCGCCAGCAGCCAAAGTCGGGGGGAGGTTCAGCCCCAGCATTTT.

The rearrangement joins TRBV4-1 to TRBJ2-7, with 13 bases lining up with TRBD2. From germline, CDR1 is MGHRA and CDR2 YSYEKL. The CDR3 has 19 amino acids. V lost 1 base and J lost 3; bases outside the gene matches: 12. The CDR3 DNA reads TGCGCCAGCAGCCAAGGGATCGGGACTAGCGGGAAGGTTCTCTACGAGCAGTACTTC. It encodes CASSQGIGTSGKVLYEQYF.